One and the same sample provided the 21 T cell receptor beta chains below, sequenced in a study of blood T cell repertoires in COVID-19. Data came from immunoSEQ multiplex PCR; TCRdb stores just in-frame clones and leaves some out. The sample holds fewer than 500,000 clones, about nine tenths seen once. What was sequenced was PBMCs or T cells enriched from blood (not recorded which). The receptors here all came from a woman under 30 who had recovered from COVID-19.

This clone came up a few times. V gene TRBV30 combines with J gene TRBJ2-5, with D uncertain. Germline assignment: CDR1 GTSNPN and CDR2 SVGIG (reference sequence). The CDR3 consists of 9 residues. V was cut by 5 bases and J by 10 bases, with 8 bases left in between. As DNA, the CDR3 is TGTGCCTGGGGCGTAATCCAGTACTTC. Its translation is CAWGVIQYF. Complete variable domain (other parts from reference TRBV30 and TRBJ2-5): SQTIHQWPATLVQPVGSPLSLECTVEGTSNPNLYWYRQAAGRGLQLLFYSVGIGQISSEVPQNLSASRPQDRQFILSSKKLLLSDSGFYLCAWGVIQYFGPGTRLLVL.

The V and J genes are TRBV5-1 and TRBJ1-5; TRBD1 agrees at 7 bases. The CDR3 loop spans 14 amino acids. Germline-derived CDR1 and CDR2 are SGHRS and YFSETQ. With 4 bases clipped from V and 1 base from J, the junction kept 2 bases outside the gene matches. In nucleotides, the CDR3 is TGCGCCAGCAGCACGGGACAGAGCAATCAGCCCCAGCATTTT. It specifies CASSTGQSNQPQHF.

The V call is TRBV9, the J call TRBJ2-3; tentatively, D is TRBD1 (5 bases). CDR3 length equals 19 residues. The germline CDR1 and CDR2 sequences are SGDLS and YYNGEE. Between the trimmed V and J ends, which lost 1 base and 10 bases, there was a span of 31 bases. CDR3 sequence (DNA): TGTGCCAGCAGCGTATACCCCCCTTCAGGGATGGCTTCTTGGGCGCCGCAGTATTTT. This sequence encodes CASSVYPPSGMASWAPQYF.

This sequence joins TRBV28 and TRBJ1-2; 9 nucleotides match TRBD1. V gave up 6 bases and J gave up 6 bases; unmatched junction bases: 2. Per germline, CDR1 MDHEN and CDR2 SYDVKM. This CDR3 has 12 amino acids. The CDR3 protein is CASRRTGDGYTF. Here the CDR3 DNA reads TGTGCCAGCAGGCGGACAGGGGATGGCTACACCTTC.

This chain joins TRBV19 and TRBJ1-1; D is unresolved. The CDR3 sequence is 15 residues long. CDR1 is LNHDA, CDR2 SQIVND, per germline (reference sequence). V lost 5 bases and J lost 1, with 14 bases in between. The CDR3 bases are TGTGCCAGTAGTGTACCGTGGGAGGGGAACACTGAAGCTTTCTTT. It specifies CASSVPWEGNTEAFF.

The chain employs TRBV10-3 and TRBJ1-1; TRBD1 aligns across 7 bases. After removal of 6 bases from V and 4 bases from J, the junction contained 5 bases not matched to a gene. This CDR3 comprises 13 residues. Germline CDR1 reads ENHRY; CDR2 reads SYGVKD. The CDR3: CAIRNTGVTEAFF. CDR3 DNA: TGTGCCATCAGGAATACAGGGGTCACTGAAGCTTTCTTT.

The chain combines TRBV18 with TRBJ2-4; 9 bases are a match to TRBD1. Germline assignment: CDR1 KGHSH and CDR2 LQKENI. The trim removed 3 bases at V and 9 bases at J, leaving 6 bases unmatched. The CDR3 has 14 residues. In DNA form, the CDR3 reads TGTGCCAGCTCACCGGACAGGGGAGGAGGCATTCAGTACTTC. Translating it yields CASSPDRGGGIQYF.

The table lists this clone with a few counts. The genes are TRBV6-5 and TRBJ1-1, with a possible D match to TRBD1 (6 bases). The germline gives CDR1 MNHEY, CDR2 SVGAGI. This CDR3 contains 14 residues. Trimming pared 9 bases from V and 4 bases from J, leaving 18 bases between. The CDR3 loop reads CASETGPGGTEAFF. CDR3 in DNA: TGTGCCAGTGAGACAGGCCCTGGGGGCACTGAAGCTTTCTTT.

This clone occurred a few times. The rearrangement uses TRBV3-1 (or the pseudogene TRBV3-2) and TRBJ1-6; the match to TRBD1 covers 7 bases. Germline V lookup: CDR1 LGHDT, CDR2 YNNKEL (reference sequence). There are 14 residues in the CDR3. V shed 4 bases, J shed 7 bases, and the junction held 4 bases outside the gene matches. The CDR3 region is CASSLRQGNSPLHF. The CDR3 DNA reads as TGTGCCAGCAGCCTAAGACAGGGAAATTCACCCCTCCACTTT.

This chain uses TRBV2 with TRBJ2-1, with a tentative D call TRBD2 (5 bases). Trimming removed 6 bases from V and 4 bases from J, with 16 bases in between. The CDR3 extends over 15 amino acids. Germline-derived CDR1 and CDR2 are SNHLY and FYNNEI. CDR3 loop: CASSFMDSSYNEQFF. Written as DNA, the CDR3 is TGTGCCAGCAGCTTCATGGACTCTTCATACAATGAGCAGTTCTTC.

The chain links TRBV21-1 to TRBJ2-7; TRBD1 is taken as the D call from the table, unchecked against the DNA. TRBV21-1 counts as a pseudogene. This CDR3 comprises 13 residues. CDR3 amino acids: CAITGPFSYEQYF. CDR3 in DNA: TGTGCCATAACAGGCCCTTTCTCCTACGAGCAGTACTTC.

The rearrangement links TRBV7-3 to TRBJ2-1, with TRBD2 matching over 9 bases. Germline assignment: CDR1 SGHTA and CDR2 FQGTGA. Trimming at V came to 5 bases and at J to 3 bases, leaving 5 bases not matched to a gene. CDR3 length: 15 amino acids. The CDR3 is CASSVSSGVYNEQFF. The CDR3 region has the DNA TGTGCCAGCAGCGTTTCTAGCGGGGTCTACAATGAGCAGTTCTTC.

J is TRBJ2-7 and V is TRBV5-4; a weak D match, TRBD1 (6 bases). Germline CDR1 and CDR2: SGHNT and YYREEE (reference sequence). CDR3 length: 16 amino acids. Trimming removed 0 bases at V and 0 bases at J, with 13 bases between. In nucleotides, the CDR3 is TGTGCCAGCAGCTTGGCCCCCGACAGGCACTCCTACGAGCAGTACTTC. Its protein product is CASSLAPDRHSYEQYF.

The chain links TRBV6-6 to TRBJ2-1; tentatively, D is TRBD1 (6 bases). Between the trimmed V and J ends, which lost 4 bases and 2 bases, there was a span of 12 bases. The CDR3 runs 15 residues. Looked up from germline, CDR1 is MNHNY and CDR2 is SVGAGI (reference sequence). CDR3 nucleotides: TGTGCCAGCAGTTCCAGGTGGGGGCCCTACAATGAGCAGTTCTTC. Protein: CASSSRWGPYNEQFF.

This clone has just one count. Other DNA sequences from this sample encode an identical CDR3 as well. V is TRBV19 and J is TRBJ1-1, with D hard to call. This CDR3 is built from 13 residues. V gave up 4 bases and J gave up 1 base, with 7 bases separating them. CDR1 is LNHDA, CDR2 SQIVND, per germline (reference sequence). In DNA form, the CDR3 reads TGTGCCAGTAGTACGCGCGGGAACACTGAAGCTTTCTTT. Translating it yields CASSTRGNTEAFF.

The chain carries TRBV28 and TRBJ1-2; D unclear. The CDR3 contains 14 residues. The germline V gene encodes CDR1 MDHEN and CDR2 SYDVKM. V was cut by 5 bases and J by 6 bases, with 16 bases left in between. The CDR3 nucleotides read TGTGCCAGCAGTACCCAACGGGTCTCTCATGGCTACACCTTC. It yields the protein CASSTQRVSHGYTF.

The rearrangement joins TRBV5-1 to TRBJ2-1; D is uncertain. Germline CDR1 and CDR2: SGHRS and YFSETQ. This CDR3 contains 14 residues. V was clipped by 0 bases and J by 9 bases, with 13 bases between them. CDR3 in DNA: TGCGCCAGCAGCTTGGCCGTGTCCTCGGGTGAGCAGTTCTTC. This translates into CASSLAVSSGEQFF.

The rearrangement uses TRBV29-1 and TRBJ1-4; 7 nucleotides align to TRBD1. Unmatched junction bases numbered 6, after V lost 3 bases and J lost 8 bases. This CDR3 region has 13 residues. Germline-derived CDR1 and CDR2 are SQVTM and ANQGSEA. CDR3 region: CSVDEGAGEKLFF. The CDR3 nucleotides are TGCAGCGTTGACGAGGGGGCGGGAGAAAAACTGTTTTTT.

CDR3 DNA: TGTGCCAGCAGCTCCGGACAGGGAGGTCCTTCCGGCTACACCTTC. Amino acid sequence: CASSSGQGGPSGYTF. This sequence joins TRBV11-1 and TRBJ1-2; 8 bases line up with TRBD1. Germline V CDR1 and CDR2: SGHAT, FQDESV (reference sequence). Losses at the gene ends were 4 bases for V and 8 bases for J; bases not matched to a gene: 12. This CDR3 comprises 15 residues.

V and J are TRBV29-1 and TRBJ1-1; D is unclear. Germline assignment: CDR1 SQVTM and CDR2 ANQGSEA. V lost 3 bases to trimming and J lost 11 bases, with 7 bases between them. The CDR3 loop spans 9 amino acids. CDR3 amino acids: CSVDPGAFF. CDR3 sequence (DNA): TGCAGCGTTGACCCGGGGGCTTTCTTT.

The CDR3 bases are TGTGCCAGCAGCTTGATAGCGGGGGGGCCAGAGACCCAGTACTTC. This encodes CASSLIAGGPETQYF. J is TRBJ2-5 and V is TRBV5-4; TRBD2 aligns across 11 bases. Germline-derived CDR1 and CDR2 are SGHNT and YYREEE (reference sequence). The V and J ends lost 1 base and 4 bases, in that order; junction bases with no gene match: 3. This CDR3 has 15 amino acids.